The 2 T cell receptor beta chains below come from one sample, sequenced in a study of Ad26.COV2.S vaccination and SARS-CoV-2 variants. The sample's treatment: around 19 received Ad26.COV2.S at low or high dose, single or two shots; five or six received placebo; per-sample allocation not given. Sampling occurred on day 63 after the first vaccine or placebo injection. The repertoire was sequenced with immunoSEQ multiplex PCR; TCRdb's copy has only in-frame clones and lacks some. This table has about 480,000 clones, roughly 89% appearing once. Here the sequenced sample was peripheral blood, taken in a trial of Ad26.COV2.S vaccine versus placebo. These receptor sequences come from a person between 18 and 59 years old who received the Ad26.COV2.S COVID-19 vaccine or a placebo.

V and J are TRBV19 and TRBJ1-4, with D possibly TRBD1 on 6 matching bases. The CDR3 contains 15 residues. Germline V CDR1 and CDR2: LNHDA, SQIVND (reference sequence). The V end lost 7 bases, the J end lost 5 bases, and 17 bases lay between the germline ends. The CDR3 sequence: CASTLGGTENEKLFF. CDR3 nucleotide sequence: TGTGCCAGTACCCTTGGGGGCACAGAGAATGAAAAACTGTTTTTT.

The chain uses TRBV5-1 and TRBJ2-7; 7 nucleotides match TRBD1. Germline CDR1 is SGHRS and CDR2 is YFSETQ. The CDR3 is 15 residues long. V gave up 0 bases and J gave up 2 bases; unmatched junction bases: 5. CDR3 region: CASSLAPGQAYEQYF. DNA for the CDR3: TGCGCCAGCAGCTTGGCCCCCGGACAGGCCTACGAGCAGTACTTC.